Below, one T cell receptor beta chain is given with its context. No antigen is known for it. This entry is derived from a study of CD8+ T cells in alopecia areata. CDR3 length equals 13 residues. In germline, CDR1 is MGHRA, CDR2 YSYEKL. The ends lost 4 bases at V and 4 bases at J; junction bases unmatched: 3. PBMCs provided sorted CD4+ and CD8+ T cells. Broader study findings: Mice showed TCR sharing more clearly than patients did, possibly owing to HLA. Scalp samples also yield sequences from resident alphabeta T cells of normal skin. Lesional scalp displayed greater clonality than normal scalp, most notably in alopecia totalis/universalis.

Isolated RNA was reverse transcribed into cDNA used as the sequencing template. Measured with immunoSEQ multiplex PCR; TCRdb has only the in-frame clones, and not every one. The sample holds under 250,000 clones, 56% seen once. The sequence came from a human donor in good health. The chain employs TRBV4-1 and TRBJ2-5, with TRBD2 identical over 7 bases. Specimen: CD8+ T cells sorted from blood. The CDR3 nucleotides are TGCGCCAGCAGCCGACTAGCTGGAGAGACCCAGTACTTC. Its translation is CASSRLAGETQYF.